A single sample gave rise to the 13 T cell receptor beta chains below, sequenced in a study of T cells in Graves' hyperthyroidism and ophthalmopathy. The TCR beta CDR3 regions underwent amplification using RNA transcripts as the source. Researchers ran a first-round RT-PCR on the TCR CDR3 using the HTBI primer set. In TCRdb, the multiplex PCR reads were re-called with MiXCR into one record per CDR3 protein. This repertoire shows over 700,000 distinct CDR3 sequences, around 19% found once; its top ten account for roughly 17%. Source material: blood. These receptors all stem from a woman in her forties or fifties with Graves' hyperthyroidism that later progressed to Graves' ophthalmopathy.

This clonotype occurred many times. This rearrangement joins TRBV2 to TRBJ1-1, with D tentatively TRBD1 (5 bases). The CDR3 totals 13 residues. CDR1 and CDR2 (germline): SNHLY, FYNNEI. Trimming took 6 bases from V and 1 from J, leaving 9 bases between them. The CDR3 loop is CASRGGKNTEAFF. CDR3 nucleotides: TGTGCCAGCAGGGGGGGGAAGAACACTGAAGCTTTCTTT.

The V and J genes are TRBV19 and TRBJ1-2; TRBD1 aligns across 7 bases. The J segment lost 4 bases and the V segment lost 4 bases, leaving 6 bases of the junction unmatched. Germline assignment: CDR1 LNHDA and CDR2 SQIVND (reference sequence). The CDR3 is 14 amino acids. The CDR3 sequence is CASSNQQGIYGYTF. The CDR3, as DNA: TGTGCCAGTAGTAATCAACAGGGGATCTATGGCTACACCTTC.

This clonotype was observed many times. The chain links TRBV5-6 to TRBJ1-1, with 8 positions matching TRBD1. J lost 5 bases, V lost 5 bases, and 5 bases had no gene match. Per germline, CDR1 SGHDT and CDR2 YYEEEE. CDR3 length: 13 amino acids. The CDR3 sequence: CASRLGQGTEAFF. Here the CDR3 DNA reads TGTGCCAGCAGACTAGGACAGGGAACTGAAGCTTTCTTT. Combining the CDR3 with reference TRBV5-6 and TRBJ1-1 gives the whole variable domain DAGVTQSPTHLIKTRGQQVTLRCSPKSGHDTVSWYQQALGQGPQFIFQYYEEEERQRGNFPDRFSGHQFPNYSSELNVNALLLGDSALYLCASRLGQGTEAFFGQGTRLTVV.

This clonotype was seen more than once but under ten times. The chain joins TRBV6-1 to TRBJ2-3; D is unresolved. This CDR3 spans 14 amino acids. Looked up from germline, CDR1 is MNHNS and CDR2 is SASEGT. The ends were cut back, 5 bases at V and 2 bases at J, with 11 bases in the middle. CDR3 protein: CASSSLAATDTQYF. CDR3 sequence (DNA): TGTGCCAGCAGTTCCCTGGCCGCCACAGATACGCAGTATTTT.

This clonotype has a count of ten or more. The chain joins TRBV12-3 or TRBV12-4 to TRBJ1-3; D is undetermined. V shed 3 bases and J shed 0 bases, with 9 bases lying between them. This CDR3 is built from 15 residues. CDR3 residues: CASSFGRGSGNTIYF. For the CDR3, the DNA is TGTGCCAGCAGTTTTGGGAGAGGCTCTGGAAACACCATATATTTT.

The chain is built from TRBV19 and TRBJ1-1, with D possibly being TRBD1 (5 bases). The V and J ends lost 0 bases and 5 bases respectively, with 16 bases between them. The germline V gene encodes CDR1 LNHDA and CDR2 SQIVND (reference sequence). CDR3 length equals 16 residues. The CDR3 DNA sequence: TGTGCCAGTAGTATAGAAGGCCTAGGGGTAAGGACTGAAGCTTTCTTT. Its protein product is CASSIEGLGVRTEAFF.

The J gene is TRBJ1-4, the V gene TRBV10-1; D remains ambiguous. The CDR3 consists of 14 residues. The germline V and J ends were trimmed by 8 bases and 8 bases, with 18 bases remaining between them. In germline, CDR1 is WNHNN, CDR2 SYGVQD (reference sequence). The CDR3 region has the DNA TGCGCCAGCCCTCGTGGCCAGGCTGGCGAAAAACTGTTTTTT. Its protein product is CASPRGQAGEKLFF.

This clonotype showed up just a few times. V gene TRBV10-2 combines with J gene TRBJ2-1; D is possibly TRBD1 (6 bases). The germline V gene has CDR1 WSHSY and CDR2 SAAADI. This CDR3 region has 16 residues. Trimming pared 4 bases from V and 5 bases from J, leaving 18 bases between. CDR3 nucleotides: TGCGCCAGCAGTGGGACAGCCCGAATTAGGGACAATGAGCAGTTCTTC. This codes for CASSGTARIRDNEQFF.

Only a few counts were recorded for this clonotype. This chain uses TRBV18 with TRBJ2-3; TRBD1 matches at 9 bases. The germline V gene has CDR1 KGHSH and CDR2 LQKENI. The CDR3 has 16 amino acids. V shed 6 bases and J 7 bases; nucleotides not matched to a gene: 14. CDR3 protein: CASSSSGTGLPYTQYF. The CDR3 DNA reads as TGTGCCAGCTCTTCATCCGGGACAGGGTTGCCCTATACGCAGTATTTT.

There are many counts of this clonotype. The J gene is TRBJ1-1, the V gene TRBV7-9; D remains unclear. V was shortened by 1 base and J by 11 bases, with 11 bases between the two germline ends. This CDR3 is built from 12 residues. The germline gives CDR1 SEHNR, CDR2 FQNEAQ (reference sequence). The CDR3 loop is CASSLEAGVAFF. In DNA, the CDR3 is TGTGCCAGCAGCTTAGAGGCCGGGGTGGCTTTCTTT. Filled out from reference TRBV7-9 and TRBJ1-1, the complete variable domain reads DTGVSQNPRHKITKRGQNVTFRCDPISEHNRLYWYRQTLGQGPEFLTYFQNEAQLEKSRLLSDRFSAERPKGSFSTLEIQRTEQGDSAMYLCASSLEAGVAFFGQGTRLTVV.

This chain uses TRBV19 with TRBJ1-6; D not resolved. CDR1 LNHDA and CDR2 SQIVND come from the germline V gene (reference sequence). Between the trimmed V and J ends, which lost 4 bases and 7 bases, there was a span of 8 bases. This CDR3 is 13 amino acids long. CDR3 sequence: CASSTTQNSPLHF. The CDR3 DNA follows: TGTGCCAGTAGTACCACACAGAATTCACCCCTCCACTTT.

This clonotype was observed many times. The chain uses TRBV30 and TRBJ2-3; 9 bases fit TRBD2. The V gene end was trimmed by 1 base and the J gene end by 5 bases; junction bases not matched to a gene: 10. Germline values: CDR1 GTSNPN, CDR2 SVGIG (reference sequence). The CDR3 sequence is 16 residues long. CDR3: CAWSAHLAGGLDTQYF. CDR3 in DNA: TGTGCCTGGAGTGCCCATTTGGCGGGGGGGCTAGATACGCAGTATTTT.

This clonotype was detected only a few times. This chain links TRBV20-1 with TRBJ2-5; a possible D gene is TRBD1 (5 bases). Germline V gene data show CDR1 as DFQATT and CDR2 as SNEGSKA (reference sequence). The germline V and J ends were trimmed by 5 bases and 1 base, with 8 bases remaining between them. CDR3 length: 12 residues. CDR3 DNA sequence: TGCAGTGCTCAGGGTGCCCAAGAGACCCAGTACTTC. Translating it yields CSAQGAQETQYF.